This TCR beta chain was captured in a study of hypomethylating agent response in myelodysplastic syndrome. For the study at large: The myelodysplastic syndrome patients comprised about nine men and a couple of women. TET2 mutation, the most common, occurred in about 45% of the 11 patients. Responders were six patients with complete response or hematologic improvement; 4 or 5 were non-responders.

The CDR3 is 12 residues long. Germline V gene lookup returns CDR1 GTSNPN and CDR2 SVGIG (reference sequence). The ends were cut back, 2 bases at V and 3 bases at J, with 7 bases in the middle. Measured with immunoSEQ multiplex PCR; TCRdb has only the in-frame clones, and not every one. The top ten clones hold roughly a fifth of a sample with 2,500 to 4,000 clones, 87% of them seen once. The sequence was obtained from a human donor with myelodysplastic syndrome. This chain uses TRBV30 with TRBJ2-5; D is perhaps TRBD2 (6 bases). Sequencing used bone marrow, obtained before or after starting hypomethylating agent treatment for myelodysplastic syndrome (not recorded which). The CDR3 DNA reads TGTGCCTGGAGTCCTAGCGAAGAGACCCAGTACTTC. Amino acid sequence: CAWSPSEETQYF.